Listed below are T cell receptor beta chains from one sample, sequenced in a study of blood T cell repertoires in COVID-19. The protocol was immunoSEQ multiplex PCR, while the TCRdb copy is restricted to in-frame clones and leaves out a portion. The repertoire holds some 120,000 clones, with approximately 90% as singletons. Sequencing was done on a sample of peripheral blood. These receptors were collected from a man over 45 with COVID-19, enrolled during active disease. CDR3s include the opening cysteine and the closing phenylalanine or tryptophan. D genes are given only for firm matches. A clone size is listed for some rows: how often the clone was seen (once, few, many), or a class if it is expanded.

clone_size: -
v_call: TRBV5-4
j_call: TRBJ2-1
d_call: TRBD2
cdr3_nt: TGTGCCAGCAGCTTCGGGCTAGCGGGAGGAAATGAGCAGTTCTTC
cdr3_aa: CASSFGLAGGNEQFF

clone_size: -
v_call: TRBV7-2
j_call: TRBJ2-1
d_call: TRBD1
cdr3_nt: TGTGCCAGCAGCAGACAGGGGAAGGAGCAGTTCTTC
cdr3_aa: CASSRQGKEQFF

clone_size: -
v_call: TRBV5-8
j_call: TRBJ1-5
d_call: -
cdr3_nt: TGTGCCAGCAGCTTGGCGGGGGGGCGTCAGCCCCAGCATTTT
cdr3_aa: CASSLAGGRQPQHF

clone_size: -
v_call: TRBV19
j_call: TRBJ1-2
d_call: -
cdr3_nt: TGTGCCAGTAGTATCGAATCCGGGACAACGGTACATGGCTACACCTTC
cdr3_aa: CASSIESGTTVHGYTF

clone_size: -
v_call: TRBV7-2
j_call: TRBJ2-3
d_call: TRBD2
cdr3_nt: TGTGCCAGCAGCGCTAGGACTAGCGGGAGGTTGGATACGCAGTATTTT
cdr3_aa: CASSARTSGRLDTQYF

clone_size: once
v_call: TRBV6-1
j_call: TRBJ2-3
d_call: TRBD2
cdr3_nt: TGTGCCAGCAGTGAATTAGCACTAGCGGGATACGGTGCGGATACGCAGTATTTT
cdr3_aa: CASSELALAGYGADTQYF

clone_size: -
v_call: TRBV28
j_call: TRBJ2-5
d_call: -
cdr3_nt: TGTGCCAGCAGGGAACAGGGTGGCGAGACCCAGTACTTC
cdr3_aa: CASREQGGETQYF

clone_size: -
v_call: TRBV11-2
j_call: TRBJ1-1
d_call: -
cdr3_nt: TGTGCCAGCAGCCTACAGAGGAACACTGAAGCTTTCTTT
cdr3_aa: CASSLQRNTEAFF

clone_size: -
v_call: TRBV6-4
j_call: TRBJ2-3
d_call: -
cdr3_nt: TGTGCCAGCAGCCCGACTGACGGCTCCGGTACGCAGTATTTT
cdr3_aa: CASSPTDGSGTQYF

clone_size: -
v_call: TRBV19
j_call: TRBJ2-7
d_call: -
cdr3_nt: TGTGCCAGTAGTTTCAGACACCCCTCCTACGAGCAGTACTTC
cdr3_aa: CASSFRHPSYEQYF

clone_size: -
v_call: TRBV9
j_call: TRBJ2-3
d_call: -
cdr3_nt: TGTGCCAGCAGCGTAGAGCAGGGTCCAGATACGCAGTATTTT
cdr3_aa: CASSVEQGPDTQYF

clone_size: -
v_call: TRBV7-6
j_call: TRBJ1-4
d_call: -
cdr3_nt: TGTGCCAGCAGCTTAAGGGGGGGTACGACTAATGAAAAACTGTTTTTT
cdr3_aa: CASSLRGGTTNEKLFF

clone_size: once
v_call: TRBV5-1
j_call: TRBJ2-2
d_call: TRBD1
cdr3_nt: TGCGCCAGCAGCTTGGAGGGACAGGGTTCCGGGGAGCTGTTTTTT
cdr3_aa: CASSLEGQGSGELFF

clone_size: once
v_call: TRBV5-6
j_call: TRBJ2-7
d_call: -
cdr3_nt: TGTGCCAGCAGCTTGACGGGGGACCACGAGCAGTACTTC
cdr3_aa: CASSLTGDHEQYF

clone_size: -
v_call: TRBV2
j_call: TRBJ2-7
d_call: TRBD1
cdr3_nt: TGTGCCAGTGGGACAGGGAGATACGAGCAGTACTTC
cdr3_aa: CASGTGRYEQYF

clone_size: -
v_call: TRBV14
j_call: TRBJ2-1
d_call: TRBD1
cdr3_nt: TGTGCCAGCAGCCAAGTACCGGGACAGGGGCCCTCTGAGCAGTTCTTC
cdr3_aa: CASSQVPGQGPSEQFF

clone_size: -
v_call: TRBV10-3
j_call: TRBJ2-5
d_call: TRBD2
cdr3_nt: TGTGCCATCAGTGTGGCACTAGCGGATGTACAAGAGACCCAGTACTTC
cdr3_aa: CAISVALADVQETQYF

clone_size: -
v_call: TRBV11-2
j_call: TRBJ2-3
d_call: -
cdr3_nt: TGTGCCAGCAGCCGGGTCGGGGATACGCAGTATTTT
cdr3_aa: CASSRVGDTQYF

clone_size: -
v_call: TRBV9
j_call: TRBJ1-1
d_call: -
cdr3_nt: TGTGCCAGCAGCCCCGACGGACAGAGCACTGAAGCTTTCTTT
cdr3_aa: CASSPDGQSTEAFF

clone_size: -
v_call: TRBV5-1
j_call: TRBJ2-1
d_call: TRBD2
cdr3_nt: TGCGCCAGCAGCTTGGAGGGCGGGAGCTTCGGGAATGAGCAGTTCTTC
cdr3_aa: CASSLEGGSFGNEQFF

clone_size: once
v_call: TRBV19
j_call: TRBJ2-1
d_call: -
cdr3_nt: TGTGCCAGTACCTCAGGGGATGAGCAGTTCTTC
cdr3_aa: CASTSGDEQFF

clone_size: few
v_call: TRBV27
j_call: TRBJ2-7
d_call: -
cdr3_nt: TGTGCCAGCAGTTTATCGAGGAGGTCAATCTACGAGCAGTACTTC
cdr3_aa: CASSLSRRSIYEQYF

clone_size: -
v_call: TRBV4-3
j_call: TRBJ2-1
d_call: TRBD2
cdr3_nt: TGCGCCAGCAGCCAAGGGACTAGCGGGAGACTATATGAGCAGTTCTTC
cdr3_aa: CASSQGTSGRLYEQFF

clone_size: -
v_call: TRBV27
j_call: TRBJ1-1
d_call: TRBD1
cdr3_nt: TGTGCCAGCAGCAGCAACAGGGGCTCTGAAGCTTTCTTT
cdr3_aa: CASSSNRGSEAFF

clone_size: -
v_call: TRBV7-2
j_call: TRBJ2-7
d_call: TRBD2
cdr3_nt: TGTGCCAGCAGCGTAGGGACTAGCGGCGCCTACGAGCAGTACTTC
cdr3_aa: CASSVGTSGAYEQYF